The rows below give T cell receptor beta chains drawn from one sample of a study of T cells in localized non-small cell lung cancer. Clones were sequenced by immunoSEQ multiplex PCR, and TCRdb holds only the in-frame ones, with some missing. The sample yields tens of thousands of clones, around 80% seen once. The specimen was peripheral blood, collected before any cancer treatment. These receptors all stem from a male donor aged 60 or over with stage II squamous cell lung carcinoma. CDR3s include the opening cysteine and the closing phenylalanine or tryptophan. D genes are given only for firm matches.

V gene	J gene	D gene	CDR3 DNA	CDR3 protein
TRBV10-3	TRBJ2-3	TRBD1	TGTGCCATCAGTGGGACAGGGACGACAGATACGCAGTATTTT	CAISGTGTTDTQYF
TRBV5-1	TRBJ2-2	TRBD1	TGCGCCAGTGCAAGGACAGGGTGGAGCACCGGGGAGCTGTTTTTT	CASARTGWSTGELFF
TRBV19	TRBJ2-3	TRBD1	TGTGCCAGTAGTATAGAGAGGACAGGGTGGATTGATACGCAGTATTTT	CASSIERTGWIDTQYF
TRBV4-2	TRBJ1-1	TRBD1	TGTGCCAGCAGCCAGGGGACAGGGGGAACCACTGAAGCTTTCTTT	CASSQGTGGTTEAFF
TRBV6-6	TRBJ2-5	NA	TGTGCCAGCAGTTACTCAAAAGGGGAGACCCAGTACTTC	CASSYSKGETQYF
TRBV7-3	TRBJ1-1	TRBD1	TGTGCCAGCAGCTTAACGTTCGCGGACAGGTACACTGAAGCTTTCTTT	CASSLTFADRYTEAFF
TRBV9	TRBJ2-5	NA	TGTGCCAGCAGCGTCACGGGTTCTAACGGAGAGACCCAGTACTTC	CASSVTGSNGETQYF
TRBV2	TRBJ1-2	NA	TGTGCCAGCCGTTTGGGGGTGGATGGCTACACCTTC	CASRLGVDGYTF
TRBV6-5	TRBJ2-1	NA	TGTGCCAGCAGCAGCAGCTTACTCTCCTACAATGAGCAGTTCTTC	CASSSSLLSYNEQFF
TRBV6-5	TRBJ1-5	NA	TGTGCCAGCAGTCTGGGGCAGAGCCATCAGCCCCAGCATTTT	CASSLGQSHQPQHF